What follows are 14 T cell receptor beta chains derived from one specimen sequenced in a study of shared clonotypes between healthy human individuals. Profiled with immunoSEQ multiplex PCR; TCRdb holds only in-frame clones, not every one. The sample consists of around 1,900,000 clones, around 93% of them appearing once. CD45RO-negative, CCR7-selected cells formed the naive CD8 fraction, which excluded terminally differentiated effector memory CD45RA+ cells. The sequenced material came from naive CD8+ T cells from PBMCs. These receptors came from a man aged 18 to 30 in good health. Some clones in this sample may be carry-over from other donors' samples.

This clone was recorded only once. The V and J genes are TRBV9 and TRBJ2-1; 9 nucleotides line up with TRBD2. J gave up 9 bases and V 0 bases, and 4 bases lay outside the gene matches. The CDR3 runs to 14 residues. Germline CDR1 reads SGDLS; CDR2 reads YYNGEE. DNA for the CDR3: TGTGCCAGCAGCGTAGGGGAGCGGGAGGTTGAGCAGTTCTTC. It specifies CASSVGEREVEQFF.

This chain links TRBV7-6 with TRBJ2-2; 7 bases are a match to TRBD2. The CDR3 is 16 amino acids. Per the germline V gene, CDR1 is SGHVS and CDR2 is FNYEAQ. Losses at the gene ends were 1 base for V and 4 bases for J; bases not matched to a gene: 6. The CDR3 DNA follows: TGTGCCAGCAGCTTAGAGGCGGGAGCTGGCACCGGGGAGCTGTTTTTT. It translates to CASSLEAGAGTGELFF.

This chain connects TRBV11-2 to TRBJ2-7; a possible D gene is TRBD1 (6 bases). The CDR3 is 15 amino acids. Per germline, CDR1 SGHAT and CDR2 FQNNGV. The V gene lost 4 bases and the J gene lost 1 base, with 14 bases spanning the gap. The CDR3 nucleotides read TGTGCCAGCAGCTCACCTCCCGGGACATCCTACGAGCAGTACTTC. Amino acids: CASSSPPGTSYEQYF.

The gene calls are TRBV7-2 and TRBJ2-7, with 8 bases aligning to TRBD2. V lost 5 bases and J lost 0; bases outside the gene matches: 12. Per the germline V gene, CDR1 is SGHTA and CDR2 is FQGNSA. This CDR3 is 17 amino acids long. The CDR3 nucleotides are TGTGCCAGCAGCCACCATCCACTAGCGGAAAGCTCCTACGAGCAGTACTTC. Protein sequence: CASSHHPLAESSYEQYF. Based on the CDR3 plus reference TRBV7-2 and TRBJ2-7, the full variable domain is GAGVSQSPSNKVTEKGKDVELRCDPISGHTALYWYRQSLGQGLEFLIYFQGNSAPDKSGLPSDRFSAERTGGSVSTLTIQRTQQEDSAVYLCASSHHPLAESSYEQYFGPGTRLTVT.

CDR3 in DNA: TGTGCCACCGGGGAGGCAGATACGCAGTATTTT. It specifies CATGEADTQYF. This sequence joins TRBV11-2 and TRBJ2-3; the D gene is possibly TRBD2 (6 bases). The germline V gene has CDR1 SGHAT and CDR2 FQNNGV. V was pared by 10 bases and J by 4 bases, with 9 bases between. This CDR3 has 11 amino acids.

This rearrangement joins TRBV10-3 to TRBJ2-1; D is unclear. This CDR3 is 15 amino acids long. Germline CDR1 is ENHRY and CDR2 is SYGVKD. Trimming stripped 0 bases from V and 1 base from J, with 7 bases between. CDR3 DNA: TGTGCCATCAGTGAGTCGGCAGCTTCCTACAATGAGCAGTTCTTC. Amino acid sequence: CAISESAASYNEQFF.

This sequence joins TRBV7-3 and TRBJ2-5; 10 bases line up with TRBD1. The CDR3 is 15 residues long. Germline CDR1 and CDR2: SGHTA and FQGTGA. V lost 5 bases, J lost 5 bases, and 8 bases stayed unmatched. The CDR3 here is CASSPGTGDGETQYF. CDR3 coding DNA: TGTGCCAGCAGCCCCGGGACAGGGGACGGGGAGACCCAGTACTTC.

The chain recombines TRBV27 with TRBJ2-7; D is undetermined. The CDR3 loop spans 14 amino acids. In germline, CDR1 is MNHEY, CDR2 SMNVEV (reference sequence). The ends were cut back, 5 bases at V and 2 bases at J, with 13 bases in the middle. CDR3 sequence reads: CASSRRPKTYEQYF. CDR3 bases: TGTGCCAGCAGTCGCAGACCCAAGACCTACGAGCAGTACTTC.

Details on this clone: The sample carries other DNA sequences with the same CDR3. The V gene is TRBV19, the J gene TRBJ2-1; D remains unclear. The CDR3 extends over 11 amino acids. CDR1 and CDR2 (germline): LNHDA, SQIVND (reference sequence). Trimming stripped 4 bases from V and 4 bases from J, with 2 bases between. The CDR3 sequence is CASSTYNEQFF. In DNA form, the CDR3 reads TGTGCCAGTAGTACTTACAATGAGCAGTTCTTC.

The chain joins TRBV7-2 to TRBJ1-1, with D maybe TRBD1 (5 bases). The CDR3 has 16 amino acids. In germline, CDR1 is SGHTA, CDR2 FQGNSA. The V and J ends lost 1 base and 1 base respectively, with 13 bases between them. CDR3 in amino acids: CASSLEVHQGNTEAFF. The CDR3 region has the DNA TGTGCCAGCAGCTTAGAAGTCCATCAGGGGAACACTGAAGCTTTCTTT. Complete variable domain (other parts from reference TRBV7-2 and TRBJ1-1): GAGVSQSPSNKVTEKGKDVELRCDPISGHTALYWYRQSLGQGLEFLIYFQGNSAPDKSGLPSDRFSAERTGGSVSTLTIQRTQQEDSAVYLCASSLEVHQGNTEAFFGQGTRLTVV.

The CDR3 sequence is CASSLRDYSYEQYF. The CDR3 DNA reads TGTGCCAGCAGCTTAAGGGACTACTCCTACGAGCAGTACTTC. The chain is built from TRBV7-2 and TRBJ2-7; 7 positions agree with TRBD2. The CDR3 runs to 14 residues. Germline loops: CDR1 SGHTA, CDR2 FQGNSA. Trimming took 2 bases from V and 0 from J; bases not matched to a gene: 1. The full variable domain, with the rest looked up from reference TRBV7-2 and TRBJ2-7, is GAGVSQSPSNKVTEKGKDVELRCDPISGHTALYWYRQSLGQGLEFLIYFQGNSAPDKSGLPSDRFSAERTGGSVSTLTIQRTQQEDSAVYLCASSLRDYSYEQYFGPGTRLTVT.

This clone has only a few counts. Other DNA sequences from this sample encode an identical CDR3 as well. The chain couples TRBV9 to TRBJ1-1; D unclear. V lost 4 bases to trimming and J lost 0 bases, with 13 bases between them. Per germline, CDR1 SGDLS and CDR2 YYNGEE. There are 15 residues in the CDR3. DNA for the CDR3: TGTGCCAGCAGCCCCCAGACGGTGATGAACACTGAAGCTTTCTTT. Protein sequence: CASSPQTVMNTEAFF.

The CDR3 DNA reads as TGCGCCAGCAGTGAGGGTAGCGGGAGCTACGAGCAGTACTTC. It encodes CASSEGSGSYEQYF. V and J are TRBV10-2 and TRBJ2-7; TRBD2 aligns across 9 bases. The trim removed 2 bases at V and 3 bases at J, leaving 2 bases unmatched. The germline V gene encodes CDR1 WSHSY and CDR2 SAAADI. The CDR3 is 14 amino acids.

This clone appeared once. This chain links TRBV5-4 with TRBJ1-2; a possible D gene is TRBD1 (5 bases). The V gene's germline CDR1 is SGHNT and CDR2 YYREEE (reference sequence). V gave up 4 bases and J gave up 0 bases, with 16 bases separating them. The CDR3 is 16 amino acids. The CDR3 protein is CASSQGLTATNYGYTF. CDR3 nucleotides: TGTGCCAGCAGCCAGGGATTGACGGCGACTAACTATGGCTACACCTTC.